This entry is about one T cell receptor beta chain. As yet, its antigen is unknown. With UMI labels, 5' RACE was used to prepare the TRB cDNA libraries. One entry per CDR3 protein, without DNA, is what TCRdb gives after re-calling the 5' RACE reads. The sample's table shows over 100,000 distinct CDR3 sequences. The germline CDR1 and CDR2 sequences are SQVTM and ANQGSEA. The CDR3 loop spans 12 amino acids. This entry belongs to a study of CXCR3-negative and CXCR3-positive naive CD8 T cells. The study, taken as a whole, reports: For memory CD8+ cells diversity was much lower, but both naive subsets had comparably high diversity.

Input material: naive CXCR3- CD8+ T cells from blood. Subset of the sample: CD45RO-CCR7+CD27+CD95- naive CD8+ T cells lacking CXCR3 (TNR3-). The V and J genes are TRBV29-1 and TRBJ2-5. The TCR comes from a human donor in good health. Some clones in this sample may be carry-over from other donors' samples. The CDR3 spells CSVEGQEETQYF.